This TCR beta chain was recorded in a study of identical twins. Findings and limits, study-wide: Out-of-frame TCR alpha sharing observed in monozygotic twins exceeded model estimates.

Germline-derived CDR1 and CDR2 are PRHDT and FYEKMQ (reference sequence). Trimming cost V 2 bases and J 4 bases; bases outside gene matches: 0. The CDR3 covers 14 residues. A few counts support this clonotype. What it binds is unknown. One entry per CDR3 protein results from TCRdb running MiXCR on the 5' RACE reads. This repertoire shows 1.5 million to 2 million distinct CDR3 sequences, roughly 35% found once; its top ten account for around 0.25%. The sequence derives from a newborn girl in good health. Specimen: cord blood. The chain uses TRBV13 and TRBJ2-2, with 8 bases identical to TRBD2. The DNA for the CDR3 is TGTGCCAGCAGCTTAAGCGGGAGCACCGGGGAGCTGTTTTTT. Protein sequence: CASSLSGSTGELFF.